This TCR beta chain was identified in a study of graft-versus-host responses after intestinal transplantation. CDR1 is SGHTA and CDR2 is FQGTGA in the germline V gene. The CDR3 runs to 16 residues. Losses at the gene ends were 0 bases for V and 0 bases for J; bases not matched to a gene: 2. As concerns this clone: Its specificity is not known.

Libraries were prepared by immunoSEQ multiplex PCR; TCRdb keeps only in-frame clonotypes and omits some of them. The profile covers some 110,000 clones, with about nine tenths appearing a single time and roughly 0.2% taken by the ten largest. This specimen consisted of unstimulated CD4+ T cells sorted from spleen or lymph node cells, obtained before intestinal transplant. The rearrangement joins TRBV7-3 to TRBJ2-3; 8 positions agree with TRBD2. The TCR was taken from a human donor who received an intestinal transplant. Here the CDR3 reads CASSLTPSGSTDTQYF. DNA for the CDR3: TGTGCCAGCAGCTTAACTCCTAGCGGGAGCACAGATACGCAGTATTTT.